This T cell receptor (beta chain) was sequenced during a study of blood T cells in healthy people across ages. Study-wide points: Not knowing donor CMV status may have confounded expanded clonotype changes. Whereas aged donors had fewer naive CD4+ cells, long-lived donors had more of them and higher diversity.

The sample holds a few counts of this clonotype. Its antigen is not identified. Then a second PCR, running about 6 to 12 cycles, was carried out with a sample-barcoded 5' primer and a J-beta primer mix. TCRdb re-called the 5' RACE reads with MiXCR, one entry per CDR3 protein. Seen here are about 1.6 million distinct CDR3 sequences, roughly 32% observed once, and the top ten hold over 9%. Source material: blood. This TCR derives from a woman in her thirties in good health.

The CDR3 DNA sequence: TGTGCCAGCAGCTTAGAGGGGGGGGGGACCCAAGAGACCCAGTACTTC. This codes for CASSLEGGGTQETQYF. V is TRBV11-2 and J is TRBJ2-5; TRBD2 aligns across 7 bases. V shed 0 bases, J shed 1 base, and the junction held 5 bases outside the gene matches. The CDR3 is 16 residues long. CDR1 and CDR2 (germline): SGHAT, FQNNGV.